This entry concerns a single TCR beta chain. The CDR3 length is 15 residues. CDR1 and CDR2 (germline): SGHTA, FQGTGA. Trimming took 5 bases from V and 0 from J, leaving 10 bases between them. Primers for the PCR totalled 60 Vbeta and 13 Jbeta. Using immunoSEQ multiplex PCR, the repertoire was profiled, and TCRdb retains in-frame clones only, with some absent. The sample has hundreds of thousands of clones, over 75% seen once. This entry is derived from a study of cytomegalovirus exposure and HLA in healthy donors. The genes are TRBV7-3 and TRBJ2-2, with D possibly TRBD2 on 6 matching bases. This receptor was taken from a male donor in good health and CMV-seronegative. The sequencing input was PBMCs. The CDR3 sequence is CASSPSSANTGELFF. In nucleotides, the CDR3 is TGTGCCAGCAGCCCCTCTAGCGCGAACACCGGGGAGCTGTTTTTT.